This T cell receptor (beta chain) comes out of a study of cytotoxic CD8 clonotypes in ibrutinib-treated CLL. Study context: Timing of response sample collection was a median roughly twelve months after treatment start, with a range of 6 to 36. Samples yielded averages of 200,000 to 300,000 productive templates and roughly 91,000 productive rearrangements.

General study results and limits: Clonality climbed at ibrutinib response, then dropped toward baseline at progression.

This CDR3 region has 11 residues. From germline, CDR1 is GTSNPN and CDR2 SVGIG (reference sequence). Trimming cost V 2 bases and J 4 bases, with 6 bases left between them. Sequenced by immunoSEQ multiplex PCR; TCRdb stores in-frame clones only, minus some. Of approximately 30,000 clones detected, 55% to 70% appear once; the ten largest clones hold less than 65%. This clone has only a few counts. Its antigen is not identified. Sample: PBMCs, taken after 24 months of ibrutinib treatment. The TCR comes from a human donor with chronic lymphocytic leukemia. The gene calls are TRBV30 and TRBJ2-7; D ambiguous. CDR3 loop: CAWSSQYEQYF. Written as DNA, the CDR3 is TGTGCCTGGAGTTCACAGTACGAGCAGTACTTC.